Described below is a single T cell receptor (beta chain) sequence and its context. The data are from a study of Ad26.COV2.S vaccination and SARS-CoV-2 variants. Whole-study context: Ad26.COV2.S was injected intramuscularly once or twice, 56 days apart.

Using immunoSEQ multiplex PCR, the repertoire was profiled, and TCRdb retains in-frame clones only, with some absent. The sample holds hundreds of thousands of clones, 92% seen once. Treatment noted: roughly 19 received Ad26.COV2.S at low or high dose, single or two shots; a few received placebo; per-sample allocation not given. Each sample was drawn 63 days after the first injection (of vaccine or placebo). An Ad26 vector expressing Wuhan-strain SARS-CoV-2 spike constituted the vaccine. Trimming shortened V by 9 bases and J by 3 bases, and 19 bases separated the two germline ends. CDR3 length: 15 residues. The germline V gene has CDR1 SGHTS and CDR2 YDEGEE.

The J gene is TRBJ2-4, the V gene TRBV5-8; D is tentatively TRBD1 or TRBD2 (6 bases each). The source was peripheral blood, collected in a trial of Ad26.COV2.S vaccine versus placebo. This clonotype originated in a person between 18 and 65 years old who received the Ad26.COV2.S COVID-19 vaccine or a placebo. DNA for the CDR3: TGTGCCAACACCGGAGGGGGACATTACAAAAACATTCAGTACTTC. Protein product: CANTGGGHYKNIQYF.